These 8 T cell receptor beta chains share one sample of origin, sequenced in a study of a mutant IDH1 vaccine in newly diagnosed glioma. Time point defined: week 5, during vaccination. Topical imiquimod was applied with each vaccine dose, which held 300 ug of mutant IDH1 20-mer peptide. Profiling relied on immunoSEQ multiplex PCR, and the TCRdb table lists in-frame clones only, not all of them. The sample includes 25,000 to 30,000 clones, around 92% of them seen just once. Their specific antigens are unknown. The sample here was PBMCs, taken from a glioma patient whose treatment included an IDH1 peptide vaccine. The receptors derive from a man between 18 and 35 years old with glioma.

The V and J genes are TRBV9 and TRBJ2-1; D is tentatively TRBD1 or TRBD2 (5 bases each). From germline, CDR1 is SGDLS and CDR2 YYNGEE. This CDR3 is built from 14 residues. V was pared by 0 bases and J by 8 bases, with 12 bases between. CDR3 in DNA: TGTGCCAGCAGCGTAGCTGGCCGGGGCGATGAGCAGTTCTTC. Translated, it gives CASSVAGRGDEQFF.

The chain carries TRBV2 and TRBJ2-5; TRBD1 matches 9 bases. The CDR3 is 15 residues long. Germline V gene lookup returns CDR1 SNHLY and CDR2 FYNNEI. J gave up 3 bases and V 4 bases, and 6 bases lay outside the gene matches. The CDR3 here is CASSGGTGRKETQYF. The DNA for the CDR3 is TGTGCCAGCAGTGGGGGGACAGGGAGAAAAGAGACCCAGTACTTC.

This chain connects TRBV25-1 to TRBJ2-5; no reliable D call. Trimming removed 0 bases from V and 5 bases from J, with 7 bases in between. Germline V gene lookup returns CDR1 MGHDK and CDR2 SYGVNS. This CDR3 is built from 13 residues. CDR3 residues: CASSEYQRETQYF. CDR3 nucleotide sequence: TGTGCCAGCAGTGAATACCAACGGGAGACCCAGTACTTC.

The chain is built from TRBV27 and TRBJ1-1; 8 bases line up with TRBD1. The germline V gene encodes CDR1 MNHEY and CDR2 SMNVEV (reference sequence). The CDR3 spans 16 residues. Losses at the gene ends were 7 bases for V and 5 bases for J; bases not matched to a gene: 15. The CDR3 nucleotides are TGTGCCAGCACTGAGCGGCCCGGACAGGGAGGTACTGAAGCTTTCTTT. Protein: CASTERPGQGGTEAFF.

CDR3 region: CASSQDRLAGCCNEQFF. Written as DNA, the CDR3 is TGTGCCAGCAGCCAAGACCGACTAGCGGGATGTTGCAATGAGCAGTTCTTC. The rearrangement links TRBV4-2 to TRBJ2-1, with 11 bases matching TRBD2. V was clipped by 0 bases and J by 6 bases; unmatched bases: 7. The germline CDR1 and CDR2 sequences are LGHNA and YNFKEQ. There are 17 residues in the CDR3.

CDR3 protein: CASSQEYSSYNEQFF. DNA of the CDR3: TGCGCCAGCAGCCAAGAGTATTCCTCCTACAATGAGCAGTTCTTC. V and J are TRBV4-3 and TRBJ2-1; D remains ambiguous. CDR1 and CDR2 from the germline V gene are LGHNA and YSLEER. The ends were cut back, 0 bases at V and 0 bases at J, with 6 bases in the middle. The CDR3 is made up of 15 amino acids.

V usage is TRBV6-6 and J usage is TRBJ2-7, with a possible D match to TRBD2 (5 bases). The V end lost 0 bases, the J end lost 7 bases, and 19 bases lay between the germline ends. The CDR3 is made up of 16 amino acids. In germline, CDR1 is MNHNY, CDR2 SVGAGI (reference sequence). In nucleotides, the CDR3 is TGTGCCAGCAGTTACTCGATTGGGGTACAGCCGGGGGAGCAGTACTTC. Translating gives CASSYSIGVQPGEQYF.

This chain joins TRBV7-2 and TRBJ2-7, with a weak D call TRBD1 (5 bases). V was pared by 5 bases and J by 5 bases, with 10 bases between. Germline V gene sequence: CDR1 SGHTA, CDR2 FQGNSA. This CDR3 spans 12 amino acids. CDR3 region: CASSHDRDEQYF. The CDR3 DNA reads as TGTGCCAGCAGCCATGACAGAGACGAGCAGTACTTC.